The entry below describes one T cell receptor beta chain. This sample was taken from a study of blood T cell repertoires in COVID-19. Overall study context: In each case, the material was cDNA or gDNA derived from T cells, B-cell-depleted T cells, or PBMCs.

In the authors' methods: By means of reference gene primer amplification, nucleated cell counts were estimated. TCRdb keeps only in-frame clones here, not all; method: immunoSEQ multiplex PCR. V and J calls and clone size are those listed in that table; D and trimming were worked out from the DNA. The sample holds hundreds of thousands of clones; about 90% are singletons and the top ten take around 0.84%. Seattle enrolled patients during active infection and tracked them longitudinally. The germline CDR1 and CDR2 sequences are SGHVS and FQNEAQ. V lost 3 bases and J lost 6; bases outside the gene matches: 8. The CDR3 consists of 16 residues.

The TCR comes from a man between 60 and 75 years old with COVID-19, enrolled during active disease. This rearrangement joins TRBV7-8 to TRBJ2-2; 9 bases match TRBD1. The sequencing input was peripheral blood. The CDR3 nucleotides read TGTGCCAGCAGCTTTACCGGACAGGGGCGTCCCGGGGAGCTGTTTTTT. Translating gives CASSFTGQGRPGELFF. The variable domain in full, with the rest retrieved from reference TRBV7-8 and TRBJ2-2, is GAGVSQSPRYKVAKRGQDVALRCDPISGHVSLFWYQQALGQGPEFLTYFQNEAQLDKSGLPSDRFFAERPEGSVSTLKIQRTQQEDSAVYLCASSFTGQGRPGELFFGEGSRLTVL.